This T cell receptor (beta chain) was recorded in a study of radiation and T cells in renal cell carcinoma. Specified time point: blood 2 weeks post-SBRT. Treatment here: 15 Gy SBRT to primary tumor, nephrectomy 4 weeks later. The germline V gene encodes CDR1 LNHDA and CDR2 SQIVND (reference sequence). The CDR3 runs 12 residues. V gave up 8 bases and J gave up 3 bases, with 10 bases separating them. On this clone itself: The antigen is unknown.

Points from the study as a whole: Top tumor clonotypes rose in blood 2 weeks post-radiation, then contracted.

Profiling relied on immunoSEQ multiplex PCR, and the TCRdb table lists in-frame clones only, not all of them. Of about 130,000 clones in the sample, 75% to 90% were seen once. The specimen was blood, collected from a patient whose treatment included radiotherapy and nephrectomy. The chain is built from TRBV19 and TRBJ1-1, with D maybe TRBD1 (6 bases). The receptor was isolated from a woman between 55 and 75 years old with renal cell carcinoma. The CDR3 nucleotides are TGTGCCAGTCGCAGGGGAGACACTGAAGCTTTCTTT. It is translated as CASRRGDTEAFF.